The 5 T cell receptor beta chains in this list originate from one sample, sequenced in a study of pediatric ulcerative colitis. TCRdb's copy holds only in-frame clones and misses some; the assay was immunoSEQ multiplex PCR. The sample includes over 20,000 clones, approximately 74% of them seen just once. One to two pinch biopsies were taken from the rectum during colonoscopy. The sample consisted of gut tissue. These receptors all come from a boy aged 10-17 years with severe ulcerative colitis.

Written as DNA, the CDR3 is TGCGCCAGCAGCTTGGAATGGCTGAGCACAGATACGCAGTATTTT. Translation: CASSLEWLSTDTQYF. The chain joins TRBV5-1 to TRBJ2-3; D ambiguous. Per germline, CDR1 SGHRS and CDR2 YFSETQ. The CDR3 is made up of 15 amino acids. Trimming stripped 0 bases from V and 0 bases from J, with 8 bases between.

V gene TRBV27 combines with J gene TRBJ2-7, with D perhaps given as TRBD1 or TRBD2 (5 bases each). Trimming shortened V by 6 bases and J by 2 bases, and 17 bases separated the two germline ends. The length of the CDR3 is 15 residues. Germline V gene lookup returns CDR1 MNHEY and CDR2 SMNVEV (reference sequence). CDR3 in amino acids: CASRRDGAGTYEQYF. For the CDR3, the DNA is TGTGCCAGCAGGAGGGACGGGGCTGGAACCTACGAGCAGTACTTC.

This clone was counted only a few times. The rearrangement uses TRBV18 and TRBJ1-1; D unclear. CDR1 is KGHSH and CDR2 is LQKENI in the germline V gene. The CDR3 extends over 12 amino acids. Trimming removed 6 bases at V and 7 bases at J, with 12 bases between. CDR3 bases: TGTGCCAGCTCGCAGGTGGACGGTGAAGCTTTCTTT. Protein product: CASSQVDGEAFF.

The genes are TRBV20-1 and TRBJ1-1; no definite D call. This CDR3 has 10 residues. Trimming took off 6 bases at V and 10 bases at J, with 12 bases between the two ends. The germline gives CDR1 DFQATT, CDR2 SNEGSKA (reference sequence). CDR3: CSAGRAGAFF. The CDR3 nucleotides are TGCAGTGCAGGGCGGGCCGGAGCTTTCTTT.

This chain joins TRBV5-4 and TRBJ2-5, with 10 nucleotides matching TRBD2. V trimming: 2 bases; J trimming: 8 bases; junction bases outside the gene matches: 9. The germline CDR1 and CDR2 sequences are SGHNT and YYREEE (reference sequence). This CDR3 region has 15 residues. CDR3: CASSLSSGGEGTQYF. CDR3 coding DNA: TGTGCCAGCAGCTTATCTAGCGGGGGAGAAGGTACCCAGTACTTC.